This T cell receptor beta chain originates from a study of T cell responses to AZD1222 COVID-19 vaccine. General study findings and limits: Most donors were white British and more were female, and clonal diversity was possibly underestimated. The CD4 TCRs associated with vaccination extended across spike and predominated at 160-218 and 743-854. Vaccination with two AZD1222 doses was followed by a rise in Spike-specific TCR breadth and depth.

Deletions cut 5 bases from V and 7 bases from J, with 20 bases between. The germline V gene encodes CDR1 LGHNA and CDR2 YSLEER. This CDR3 region has 15 residues. Assay used: immunoSEQ multiplex PCR; TCRdb lists only in-frame clones, some missing. The sample lists about 110,000 clones, 70% to 90% occurring once. Concerning this clone: The antigen is not known.

The chain links TRBV4-3 to TRBJ1-2; D may be TRBD1 (6 bases). This receptor was taken from an adult in good health. The material sequenced was peripheral blood, taken on day 0 of AZD1222 vaccination. CDR3 protein: CASSTDDRRHFGYTF. The CDR3 DNA reads as TGCGCCAGCAGCACCGATGACAGGCGACACTTTGGCTACACCTTC.